The 25 T cell receptor beta chains reported below all come from one sample, sequenced in a study of CD8 T cells in Susac syndrome. With random hexamers, reverse transcription was performed on about 0.5 to 1 ug of RNA. Each CDR3 protein gets one entry after TCRdb re-called the immunoSEQ multiplex PCR reads with MiXCR. Found here are 95,000 to 150,000 distinct CDR3 sequences, 90% to 95% of them singletons; the top ten hold about 0.3%. The sample taken for sequencing was CD8+ T cells from PBMCs. The origin of the receptors is a human donor with Susac syndrome.

This clonotype was detected a few times. The chain joins TRBV3-1 to TRBJ2-5; 11 nucleotides align to TRBD2. The CDR3 totals 15 residues. Germline lookup yields CDR1 LGHDT and CDR2 YNNKEL (reference sequence). V gave up 0 bases and J gave up 5 bases; unmatched junction bases: 2. The CDR3 DNA is TGTGCCAGCAGCCAAGAATTAGCGGGGGGGGAGACCCAGTACTTC. Protein sequence: CASSQELAGGETQYF.

The J gene is TRBJ2-7, the V gene TRBV5-5; the D is unclear. Germline CDR1 and CDR2: SGHKS and YYEKEE (reference sequence). The CDR3 has 13 amino acids. V lost 0 bases and J 4 bases, leaving 8 bases between the germline ends. The CDR3: CASSLVQIYEQYF. As DNA, the CDR3 is TGTGCCAGCAGCTTGGTACAGATATACGAGCAGTACTTC.

The rearrangement joins TRBV9 to TRBJ1-2; D unclear. CDR1 is SGDLS and CDR2 is YYNGEE in the germline V gene. V lost 2 bases and J lost 7, with 9 bases in between. The CDR3 is 12 residues long. The chain's CDR3 is CASSVASSGYTF. In nucleotides, the CDR3 is TGTGCCAGCAGCGTGGCCTCGAGTGGCTACACCTTC. Based on the CDR3 plus reference TRBV9 and TRBJ1-2, the full variable domain is DSGVTQTPKHLITATGQRVTLRCSPRSGDLSVYWYQQSLDQGLQFLIQYYNGEERAKGNILERFSAQQFPDLHSELNLSSLELGDSALYFCASSVASSGYTFGSGTRLTVV.

V and J are TRBV6-5 and TRBJ2-1; a weak D match, TRBD2 (5 bases). This CDR3 has 14 amino acids. Trimming pared 6 bases from V and 6 bases from J, leaving 15 bases between. Germline V gene lookup returns CDR1 MNHEY and CDR2 SVGAGI. CDR3 protein: CASSLWASSNEQFF. The CDR3 DNA follows: TGTGCCAGCAGCCTTTGGGCTAGCTCCAATGAGCAGTTCTTC.

The V and J genes are TRBV19 and TRBJ2-7, with D perhaps matching TRBD1 or TRBD2 (5 bases each). Germline V gene data show CDR1 as LNHDA and CDR2 as SQIVND (reference sequence). V was trimmed by 7 bases and J by 2 bases, leaving 12 bases between them. This CDR3 contains 13 residues. CDR3 DNA sequence: TGTGCCAGTATGGGACCGCTCCCCTACGAGCAGTACTTC. Translating it yields CASMGPLPYEQYF.

The J gene is TRBJ1-2, the V gene TRBV6-2 or TRBV6-3; D is possibly TRBD1 (5 bases). This CDR3 has 13 residues. The ends were cut back, 0 bases at V and 8 bases at J, with 10 bases in the middle. CDR1 and CDR2 from the germline V gene are MNHEY and SVGEGT. This CDR3 reads CASSYSSREGYTF. Written as DNA, the CDR3 is TGTGCCAGCAGTTACTCGAGCAGGGAAGGCTACACCTTC.

This rearrangement joins TRBV29-1 to TRBJ2-7, with D perhaps matching TRBD1 (5 bases). Germline V CDR1 and CDR2: SQVTM, ANQGSEA. The CDR3 consists of 13 residues. V lost 2 bases and J lost 2, with 10 bases in between. The CDR3 DNA reads as TGCAGCGTTGAAAGGGGTTCTCCCTACGAGCAGTACTTC. This codes for CSVERGSPYEQYF.

The chain links TRBV4-2 to TRBJ2-2, with D tentatively TRBD1 or TRBD2 (5 bases each). There are 16 residues in the CDR3. V was clipped by 5 bases and J by 1 base, with 14 bases between them. The germline V gene has CDR1 LGHNA and CDR2 YNFKEQ. The CDR3 protein is CASSEVGTGNTGELFF. CDR3 coding DNA: TGTGCCAGCAGCGAAGTGGGGACCGGGAACACCGGGGAGCTGTTTTTT.

This clonotype was detected only a few times. The chain employs TRBV6-4 and TRBJ2-7, with 10 nucleotides matching TRBD2. Germline loops: CDR1 MRHNA, CDR2 SNTAGT. CDR3 length equals 13 residues. The junction had 5 bases not matched to a gene; V was cut back by 10 bases and J by 2 bases. CDR3 DNA: TGTGCCACCTCGCTAGCGGGGGCCTACGAGCAGTACTTC. Translating gives CATSLAGAYEQYF.

The chain links TRBV27 to TRBJ2-5, with D perhaps given as TRBD1 or TRBD2 (5 bases each). The CDR3 totals 14 residues. V dropped 5 bases and J dropped 5 bases, with 15 bases sitting between them. Per germline, CDR1 MNHEY and CDR2 SMNVEV (reference sequence). The chain's CDR3 is CASSPWVGDETQYF. As DNA, the CDR3 is TGTGCCAGCAGTCCCTGGGTGGGGGATGAGACCCAGTACTTC.

V and J are TRBV5-4 and TRBJ2-1; D not certain. This CDR3 region has 12 residues. The germline CDR1 and CDR2 sequences are SGHNT and YYREEE (reference sequence). Trimming removed 1 base at V and 8 bases at J, with 7 bases between. CDR3 loop: CASSLLPHEQFF. CDR3 bases: TGTGCCAGCAGCTTGTTACCGCATGAGCAGTTCTTC. Together with reference TRBV5-4 and TRBJ2-1, the CDR3 gives the full variable domain: ETGVTQSPTHLIKTRGQQVTLRCSSQSGHNTVSWYQQALGQGPQFIFQYYREEENGRGNFPPRFSGLQFPNYSSELNVNALELDDSALYLCASSLLPHEQFFGPGTRLTVL.

The chain employs TRBV5-1 and TRBJ1-3; D remains unclear. The V end lost 4 bases, the J end lost 0 bases, and 8 bases lay between the germline ends. CDR1 is SGHRS and CDR2 is YFSETQ in the germline V gene. This CDR3 comprises 14 residues. The CDR3 bases are TGCGCCAGCAGCGTCACGAGCTCTGGAAACACCATATATTTT. Residues: CASSVTSSGNTIYF.

The chain carries TRBV12-3 or TRBV12-4 and TRBJ1-1; the D gene is possibly TRBD1 (5 bases). V shed 3 bases and J shed 7 bases, with 9 bases lying between them. The CDR3 has 12 amino acids. CDR3 protein: CASSFGGIEAFF. DNA for the CDR3: TGTGCCAGCAGTTTCGGGGGAATTGAAGCTTTCTTT.

The chain employs TRBV19 and TRBJ2-1; weak D call: TRBD2 (6 bases). Germline V gives CDR1 LNHDA, CDR2 SQIVND (reference sequence). The germline V and J ends were trimmed by 3 bases and 1 base, with 10 bases remaining between them. CDR3 length equals 15 residues. CDR3 region: CASSIQGGSYNEQFF. The CDR3 DNA reads as TGTGCCAGTAGTATTCAGGGAGGTTCCTACAATGAGCAGTTCTTC.

The DNA of the CDR3 is TGTGCCAGCAGCGTAGAAGTTCGGGCCACAGATACGCAGTATTTT. Translating gives CASSVEVRATDTQYF. The chain recombines TRBV9 with TRBJ2-3; D unclear. Trimming stripped 0 bases from V and 2 bases from J, with 10 bases between. Germline V CDR1 and CDR2: SGDLS, YYNGEE. The CDR3 is 15 amino acids.

The chain couples TRBV19 to TRBJ2-7, with 8 bases identical to TRBD1. The CDR3 is made up of 15 amino acids. V lost 5 bases to trimming and J lost 4 bases; unmatched junction nucleotides: 10. Germline CDR1 LNHDA, CDR2 SQIVND (reference sequence). For the CDR3, the DNA is TGTGCCAGTAGTCTAAAACAGGGGGGCCCTTACGAGCAGTACTTC. It codes for CASSLKQGGPYEQYF.

This clonotype has a single count. This sequence joins TRBV29-1 and TRBJ2-2, with TRBD1 matching 11 bases. The CDR3 totals 16 residues. V lost 6 bases, J lost 7 bases, and 13 bases stayed unmatched. The germline CDR1 and CDR2 sequences are SQVTM and ANQGSEA. In DNA, the CDR3 is TGCAGCGTGGAACTCGGTGGACAGGGGGCGGGCGGGGAGCTGTTTTTT. Protein sequence: CSVELGGQGAGGELFF.

Comments on this clonotype: Relative to the germline gene, one junction end is altered; a read error may explain this. V is TRBV13 and J is TRBJ1-6; TRBD1 agrees at 8 bases. Germline V gene sequence: CDR1 PRHDT, CDR2 FYEKMQ (reference sequence). The CDR3 covers 14 residues. The CDR3, as DNA: TGTGCCAGCAGCATAGGACAGGGAGGTGCACCCCTCCACTTT. It encodes CASSIGQGGAPLHF.

This chain joins TRBV5-4 and TRBJ2-3; D gene ambiguous. The CDR3 is made up of 14 amino acids. V was trimmed by 2 bases and J by 2 bases, leaving 9 bases between them. Germline V gives CDR1 SGHNT, CDR2 YYREEE (reference sequence). The CDR3 nucleotides are TGTGCCAGCAGCTTTGGGTCTTTCACAGATACGCAGTATTTT. It is translated as CASSFGSFTDTQYF.

The chain employs TRBV19 and TRBJ1-2; no clear D. Trimming cost V 7 bases and J 0 bases, with 12 bases left between them. The CDR3 extends over 14 amino acids. Germline loops: CDR1 LNHDA, CDR2 SQIVND (reference sequence). The CDR3, as DNA: TGTGCCAGTAATCTCTTCGGATCTAACTATGGCTACACCTTC. Protein sequence: CASNLFGSNYGYTF.

The chain is built from TRBV6-6 and TRBJ1-5; no reliable D call. Trimming stripped 2 bases from V and 2 bases from J, with 13 bases between. The CDR3 runs 16 residues. Germline lookup yields CDR1 MNHNY and CDR2 SVGAGI (reference sequence). The CDR3 protein is CASSYADGVGNQPQHF. In DNA, the CDR3 is TGTGCCAGCAGTTACGCAGACGGGGTCGGCAATCAGCCCCAGCATTTT.

The rearrangement links TRBV4-1 to TRBJ2-5, with D hard to call. V lost 0 bases, J lost 2 bases, and 19 bases lay in between. The CDR3 runs to 18 residues. CDR1 is MGHRA, CDR2 YSYEKL, per germline. The CDR3 loop is CASSQDPARPILQETQYF. The CDR3 DNA is TGCGCCAGCAGCCAAGACCCCGCTAGGCCGATACTACAAGAGACCCAGTACTTC.

The sample holds one count of this clonotype. The chain uses TRBV29-1 and TRBJ2-2; no clear D gene. Germline V gives CDR1 SQVTM, CDR2 ANQGSEA. Trimming took 4 bases from V and 4 from J, leaving 7 bases between them. The CDR3 is 12 amino acids. CDR3 residues: CSVGGATGELFF. The DNA of the CDR3 is TGCAGCGTTGGAGGCGCCACCGGGGAGCTGTTTTTT.

The V call is TRBV12-3 or TRBV12-4, the J call TRBJ2-7; 8 nucleotides line up with TRBD2. V lost 3 bases to trimming and J lost 0 bases; unmatched junction nucleotides: 4. There are 15 residues in the CDR3. The CDR3 loop is CASSFSGASSYEQYF. CDR3 DNA: TGTGCCAGCAGTTTTAGCGGGGCTAGCTCCTACGAGCAGTACTTC.

This sequence joins TRBV19 and TRBJ1-1; weak D call: TRBD1 (6 bases). V was cut by 8 bases and J by 2 bases, with 12 bases left in between. Germline values: CDR1 LNHDA, CDR2 SQIVND (reference sequence). This CDR3 spans 13 amino acids. The CDR3 sequence: CASRQAENTEAFF. As DNA, the CDR3 is TGTGCCAGTCGACAGGCCGAAAACACTGAAGCTTTCTTT.